This TCR beta chain was sequenced for a study of blood T cell repertoires in COVID-19. Using immunoSEQ multiplex PCR, the repertoire was profiled, and TCRdb retains in-frame clones only, with some absent. Of more than 200,000 clones in the sample, approximately 81% were seen once. The CDR3 consists of 15 residues. J was trimmed by 4 bases and V by 5 bases; bases with no gene match: 4. Germline CDR1 SEHNR, CDR2 FQNEAQ (reference sequence). The source material was peripheral blood. The rearrangement uses TRBV7-9 and TRBJ2-2, with TRBD1 matching over 10 bases. This sequence originates from a woman at least 80 years old with COVID-19, enrolled during active disease. CDR3 sequence reads: CASSRQGASTGELFF. Written as DNA, the CDR3 is TGTGCCAGCAGCCGACAGGGGGCCAGCACCGGGGAGCTGTTTTTT.